This entry lists 28 T cell receptor beta chains sequenced from one sample in a study of T cells in Graves' hyperthyroidism and ophthalmopathy. TCR beta CDR3 region amplification was performed from RNA transcripts. The HTBI primer set drove a first-round RT-PCR of the TCR CDR3. TCRdb analysed the multiplex PCR reads with MiXCR anew, one entry per CDR3 protein. The sample comprises about 510,000 distinct CDR3 sequences, 12% to 15% of which are singletons, and approximately 15% rests with the top ten. Sequencing was done on a sample of blood. The receptors stem from a woman aged 40-49 years with Graves' hyperthyroidism.

The sample holds many counts of this clonotype. The genes are TRBV28 and TRBJ2-7, with D hard to call. Germline CDR1 reads MDHEN; CDR2 reads SYDVKM. Trimming cost V 6 bases and J 2 bases, with 14 bases left between them. This CDR3 region has 14 residues. CDR3 region: CASSPPIVPYEQYF. The CDR3 DNA reads TGTGCCAGCAGCCCCCCAATCGTACCCTACGAGCAGTACTTC. Full variable domain (rest looked up from reference TRBV28 and TRBJ2-7): DVKVTQSSRYLVKRTGEKVFLECVQDMDHENMFWYRQDPGLGLRLIYFSYDVKMKEKGDIPEGYSVSREKKERFSLILESASTNQTSMYLCASSPPIVPYEQYFGPGTRLTVT.

The table lists this clonotype with many counts. The chain couples TRBV7-8 to TRBJ2-1; the match to TRBD2 covers 11 bases. V lost 1 base to trimming and J lost 9 bases; unmatched junction nucleotides: 11. The CDR3 sequence is 17 residues long. Germline V gene lookup returns CDR1 SGHVS and CDR2 FQNEAQ. The CDR3 protein is CASSLGRPSGRFGEQFF. The CDR3 DNA is TGTGCCAGCAGCTTAGGTCGCCCTAGCGGGAGGTTTGGTGAGCAGTTCTTC.

There are many counts of this clonotype. The chain is built from TRBV11-1 and TRBJ2-5, with D perhaps matching TRBD1 or TRBD2 (5 bases each). The CDR3 loop spans 13 amino acids. The V end was cut by 7 bases, the J end by 3 bases, with 12 bases between. Germline assignment: CDR1 SGHAT and CDR2 FQDESV (reference sequence). The DNA for the CDR3 is TGTGCCAGCACCCCGGGACCTGAAGAGACCCAGTACTTC. Amino acid sequence: CASTPGPEETQYF.

This clonotype has at least ten counts. The chain combines TRBV2 with TRBJ2-3; D is possibly TRBD1 (5 bases). Trimming pared 4 bases from V and 2 bases from J, leaving 13 bases between. Germline V gene data show CDR1 as SNHLY and CDR2 as FYNNEI. This CDR3 has 15 amino acids. CDR3 in DNA: TGTGCCAGCAGTGCACGACAGCAGAACACAGATACGCAGTATTTT. This encodes CASSARQQNTDTQYF.

This clonotype was observed at least ten times. V gene TRBV28 combines with J gene TRBJ2-1; D not resolved. Trimming removed 4 bases from V and 0 bases from J, with 16 bases in between. Germline V CDR1 and CDR2: MDHEN, SYDVKM. This CDR3 is built from 17 residues. The CDR3 spells CASSSPLGRSSYNEQFF. The CDR3 DNA sequence: TGTGCCAGCAGTTCCCCCCTCGGACGGAGCTCCTACAATGAGCAGTTCTTC.

This chain uses TRBV10-3 with TRBJ1-4, with 9 bases identical to TRBD1. The CDR3 is made up of 14 amino acids. CDR1 and CDR2 (germline): ENHRY, SYGVKD. The V gene end was trimmed by 4 bases and the J gene end by 11 bases; junction bases not matched to a gene: 8. CDR3 in amino acids: CAISGTTDRGKLFF. The CDR3 DNA sequence: TGTGCCATCAGTGGAACTACGGACAGGGGCAAACTGTTTTTT.

V gene TRBV7-3 combines with J gene TRBJ2-2, with 16 bases matching TRBD2. V shed 4 bases and J 4 bases; nucleotides not matched to a gene: 9. Germline V gene lookup returns CDR1 SGHTA and CDR2 FQGTGA. The CDR3 is 19 residues long. The CDR3 region is CASSSTGLAGGPVTGELFF. The CDR3 DNA reads TGTGCCAGCAGCTCTACGGGACTAGCGGGAGGGCCCGTCACCGGGGAGCTGTTTTTT.

This clonotype was counted at least ten times. This sequence joins TRBV12-3 or TRBV12-4 and TRBJ1-1; TRBD1 aligns across 7 bases. V was pared by 6 bases and J by 3 bases, with 10 bases of the junction left unmatched. The CDR3 totals 15 residues. Written as DNA, the CDR3 is TGTGCCAGCAGGCCCGGGACAGTACTTTACACTGAAGCTTTCTTT. Translation: CASRPGTVLYTEAFF.

This clonotype was found many times. The chain recombines TRBV19 with TRBJ1-1; D unclear. The CDR3 consists of 15 residues. The V gene's germline CDR1 is LNHDA and CDR2 SQIVND (reference sequence). The germline V and J ends were trimmed by 1 base and 1 base, with 10 bases remaining between them. This chain's CDR3 is CASSIVQMGNTEAFF. For the CDR3, the DNA is TGTGCCAGTAGTATAGTCCAGATGGGGAACACTGAAGCTTTCTTT.

The table lists this clonotype with a few counts. The chain recombines TRBV9 with TRBJ2-7, with D tentatively TRBD2 (6 bases). Germline loops: CDR1 SGDLS, CDR2 YYNGEE. Between the trimmed V and J ends, which lost 2 bases and 3 bases, there was a span of 15 bases. There are 15 residues in the CDR3. The CDR3 is CASSVGPQGGYEQYF. The DNA of the CDR3 is TGTGCCAGCAGCGTGGGACCGCAGGGAGGCTACGAGCAGTACTTC.

This clonotype showed up many times. The chain couples TRBV13 to TRBJ1-2; D call uncertain. V lost 5 bases, J lost 6 bases, and 10 bases lay in between. The CDR3 consists of 12 residues. Germline V gene lookup returns CDR1 PRHDT and CDR2 FYEKMQ (reference sequence). The CDR3 spells CASSVAGDGYTF. The DNA for the CDR3 is TGTGCCAGCAGCGTGGCGGGAGATGGCTACACCTTC. Full variable domain (outside the CDR3, taken from reference TRBV13 and TRBJ1-2): AAGVIQSPRHLIKEKRETATLKCYPIPRHDTVYWYQQGPGQDPQFLISFYEKMQSDKGSIPDRFSAQQFSDYHSELNMSSLELGDSALYFCASSVAGDGYTFGSGTRLTVV.

This clonotype came up many times. The rearrangement uses TRBV12-3 or TRBV12-4 and TRBJ1-1, with TRBD1 identical over 7 bases. V was clipped by 6 bases and J by 4 bases; unmatched bases: 11. CDR3 size: 15 residues. The DNA of the CDR3 is TGTGCCAGCAGGTTTAAAACAGGGGCGGGCACTGAAGCTTTCTTT. As protein: CASRFKTGAGTEAFF.

The chain combines TRBV7-2 with TRBJ1-1; D not certain. V was cut by 2 bases and J by 4 bases, with 5 bases left in between. Per germline, CDR1 SGHTA and CDR2 FQGNSA. The CDR3 has 12 amino acids. CDR3 DNA sequence: TGTGCCAGCAGCTTAAGTCTCACTGAAGCTTTCTTT. Protein: CASSLSLTEAFF.

The J gene is TRBJ1-2, the V gene TRBV3-1; D is ambiguous. Germline CDR1 reads LGHDT; CDR2 reads YNNKEL (reference sequence). CDR3 size: 13 residues. V lost 4 bases to trimming and J lost 5 bases, with 11 bases between them. CDR3 in amino acids: CASSPDFWYGYTF. CDR3 DNA sequence: TGTGCCAGCAGCCCGGATTTTTGGTATGGCTACACCTTC.

The chain joins TRBV6-1 to TRBJ2-3; D might be TRBD2 (6 bases). The germline V gene has CDR1 MNHNS and CDR2 SASEGT. This CDR3 is built from 13 residues. V was pared by 8 bases and J by 6 bases, with 15 bases between. CDR3 nucleotide sequence: TGTGCCAGCGGGAGGCAGGTCGGGGATACGCAGTATTTT. It translates to CASGRQVGDTQYF.

This clonotype occurred many times. V is TRBV20-1 and J is TRBJ1-1; TRBD1 agrees at 8 bases. The CDR3 sequence is 14 residues long. Germline V gene data show CDR1 as DFQATT and CDR2 as SNEGSKA (reference sequence). The V gene end was trimmed by 5 bases and the J gene end by 3 bases; junction bases not matched to a gene: 8. The CDR3 DNA reads as TGCAGTGCTCGGACAGGGTCGGGGTACACTGAAGCTTTCTTT. Amino acid sequence: CSARTGSGYTEAFF.

This clonotype was counted a few times. The V gene is TRBV5-1, the J gene TRBJ2-2; 8 nucleotides align to TRBD1. Germline-derived CDR1 and CDR2 are SGHRS and YFSETQ. CDR3 length: 14 residues. Trimming cost V 5 bases and J 4 bases; bases outside gene matches: 4. In nucleotides, the CDR3 is TGCGCCAGCAGACGGACAGGGACCACCGGGGAGCTGTTTTTT. Encoded protein: CASRRTGTTGELFF.

This chain uses TRBV27 with TRBJ1-1; TRBD1 matches at 9 bases. Germline values: CDR1 MNHEY, CDR2 SMNVEV (reference sequence). The V and J ends lost 9 bases and 6 bases, in that order; junction bases with no gene match: 8. The CDR3 contains 13 residues. The CDR3 here is CASTGTGRPEAFF. The CDR3 DNA reads as TGTGCCAGTACCGGGACAGGGAGACCTGAAGCTTTCTTT.

In this sample, this clonotype turned up a few times. The rearrangement links TRBV13 to TRBJ2-1, with D possibly being TRBD1 or TRBD2 (5 bases each). The CDR3 length is 14 residues. The ends were cut back, 8 bases at V and 2 bases at J, with 13 bases in the middle. Germline V CDR1 and CDR2: PRHDT, FYEKMQ (reference sequence). The DNA of the CDR3 is TGTGCCAGCTCCCGGGACCAGACCTACAATGAGCAGTTCTTC. It specifies CASSRDQTYNEQFF. The variable domain in full, with the rest retrieved from reference TRBV13 and TRBJ2-1, is AAGVIQSPRHLIKEKRETATLKCYPIPRHDTVYWYQQGPGQDPQFLISFYEKMQSDKGSIPDRFSAQQFSDYHSELNMSSLELGDSALYFCASSRDQTYNEQFFGPGTRLTVL.

This clonotype was seen repeatedly, ten times or more. V usage is TRBV20-1 and J usage is TRBJ2-7; 8 positions match TRBD2. The ends lost 0 bases at V and 6 bases at J; junction bases unmatched: 19. Looked up from germline, CDR1 is DFQATT and CDR2 is SNEGSKA (reference sequence). This CDR3 region has 18 residues. The CDR3 protein is CSARDKGSGGAYFFEQYF. The CDR3 region has the DNA TGCAGTGCTAGAGATAAGGGGTCGGGAGGGGCCTATTTTTTCGAGCAGTACTTC.

This chain uses TRBV2 with TRBJ2-7; 7 bases fit TRBD1. The germline gives CDR1 SNHLY, CDR2 FYNNEI. Trimming cost V 6 bases and J 0 bases; bases outside gene matches: 8. The CDR3 spans 15 residues. CDR3 region: CASRGQQYSSYEQYF. The DNA of the CDR3 is TGTGCCAGCAGGGGACAGCAGTATAGCTCCTACGAGCAGTACTTC.

This clonotype was recorded many times. The gene calls are TRBV11-2 and TRBJ1-6; D is undetermined. Trimming pared 5 bases from V and 0 bases from J, leaving 14 bases between. Germline loops: CDR1 SGHAT, CDR2 FQNNGV. This CDR3 has 17 amino acids. CDR3 sequence (DNA): TGTGCCAGCAGCCTCAGTTCACGAAGCTCCTATAATTCACCCCTCCACTTT. Translated, it gives CASSLSSRSSYNSPLHF.

This clonotype has at least ten counts. The chain carries TRBV7-8 and TRBJ2-5, with 11 bases lining up with TRBD2. Unmatched junction bases numbered 2, after V lost 3 bases and J lost 2 bases. The CDR3 is 15 residues long. Germline V CDR1 and CDR2: SGHVS, FQNEAQ. Here the CDR3 reads CASSFRLAGQETQYF. Here the CDR3 DNA reads TGTGCCAGCAGCTTCCGACTAGCGGGGCAAGAGACCCAGTACTTC.

The gene calls are TRBV5-1 and TRBJ2-7; D call uncertain. Germline values: CDR1 SGHRS, CDR2 YFSETQ. Between the trimmed V and J ends, which lost 2 bases and 0 bases, there was a span of 9 bases. The CDR3 is 14 residues long. CDR3 DNA sequence: TGCGCCAGCAGCTTTGTGCCGGACTCCTACGAGCAGTACTTC. Encoded protein: CASSFVPDSYEQYF.

Note on this clonotype: This may arise from a read error, as a much more abundant clone is one base away. This chain links TRBV30 with TRBJ2-3; tentatively, D is TRBD2 (5 bases). Trimming left V 6 bases short and J 1 base short, with 17 bases between. This CDR3 region has 15 residues. Germline CDR1 reads GTSNPN; CDR2 reads SVGIG (reference sequence). CDR3: CACSTGRHGTDTQYF. CDR3 bases: TGTGCCTGTAGCACGGGAAGGCATGGCACAGATACGCAGTATTTT.

The CDR3 here is CASRPGTGGSIYEQYF. DNA for the CDR3: TGTGCCAGCAGGCCCGGGACAGGGGGATCAATTTACGAGCAGTACTTC. The chain carries TRBV6-1 and TRBJ2-7; TRBD1 matches at 11 bases. With 6 bases clipped from V and 4 bases from J, the junction kept 11 bases outside the gene matches. This CDR3 comprises 16 residues. Germline CDR1 MNHNS, CDR2 SASEGT.

A note on this clonotype: A clone one base away is much larger, so this may be a read error. The J gene is TRBJ2-1, the V gene TRBV27; possible D gene TRBD1, 5 bases. Looked up from germline, CDR1 is MNHEY and CDR2 is SMNVEV (reference sequence). The CDR3 runs to 14 residues. The CDR3 region is CASGLSPGYNEQFF. The CDR3, as DNA: TGTGCCAGCGGTTTATCACCAGGGTACAATGAGCAGTTCTTC.

The chain has TRBV6-2 or TRBV6-3 and TRBJ2-7; TRBD2 agrees at 7 bases. Germline loops: CDR1 MNHEY, CDR2 SVGEGT. CDR3 length equals 13 residues. V was clipped by 7 bases and J by 3 bases; unmatched bases: 6. The CDR3, as DNA: TGTGCCAGCAAGGAGGGCGGGAGCTACGAGCAGTACTTC. Residues: CASKEGGSYEQYF.